The present T cell receptor (beta chain) was sequenced within a study of CD8 T cells in Susac syndrome. Regarding the study as a whole: There was no clonal expansion in the CD4+ T cell repertoires of Susac syndrome.

Turning to this clonotype: The antigen remains undetermined.

With random hexamers, reverse transcription was performed on about 0.5 to 1 ug of RNA. TCRdb reprocessed the immunoSEQ multiplex PCR reads with MiXCR, giving one entry per CDR3 protein. The data contain approximately 180,000 distinct CDR3 sequences, just under 95% of them singletons. Germline V lookup: CDR1 MDHEN, CDR2 SYDVKM. The V end lost 6 bases, the J end lost 6 bases, and 18 bases lay between the germline ends. The CDR3 loop spans 14 amino acids. Specimen: CD4+ T cells from PBMCs. The sequence was collected from a human donor with Susac syndrome. This chain uses TRBV28 with TRBJ2-7; D remains unclear. The CDR3: CASRPRTFGGEQYF. The DNA for the CDR3 is TGTGCCAGCAGACCCAGGACCTTCGGCGGCGAGCAGTACTTC.